The 19 T cell receptor beta chains reported below all come from one sample, sequenced in a study of blood T cells in healthy people across ages. With a J-beta primer mix and a sample-barcoded 5' primer, a second PCR ran about 7 to 11 cycles. TCRdb ran MiXCR on the 5' RACE reads and lists one entry per CDR3 protein. The repertoire consists of roughly 1.5 million distinct CDR3 sequences, with approximately 43% occurring once and the leading ten covering about 4%. The sequenced material came from blood. The source is a young woman in good health.

This chain links TRBV20-1 with TRBJ2-7; D remains unclear. Germline CDR1 DFQATT, CDR2 SNEGSKA (reference sequence). The CDR3 covers 14 residues. V shed 3 bases and J shed 2 bases, with 14 bases lying between them. The DNA for the CDR3 is TGCAGTGCTAGGGATGGGCGCAGGACCTACGAGCAGTACTTC. Translation gives CSARDGRRTYEQYF.

Only a few counts were recorded for this clonotype. The chain couples TRBV24-1 to TRBJ2-1, with 13 bases aligning to TRBD2. Trimming at V came to 1 base and at J to 0 bases, leaving 5 bases not matched to a gene. Germline loops: CDR1 KGHDR, CDR2 SFDVKD. The CDR3 is 19 residues long. This chain's CDR3 is CATSDFTWTSGSSYNEQFF. The CDR3 DNA reads as TGTGCCACCAGTGATTTTACCTGGACTAGCGGGAGCTCCTACAATGAGCAGTTCTTC.

The sample holds a few counts of this clonotype. The V call is TRBV20-1, the J call TRBJ1-1, with no clear D. CDR3 size: 16 residues. CDR1 and CDR2 from the germline V gene are DFQATT and SNEGSKA (reference sequence). V was shortened by 1 base and J by 1 base, with 16 bases between the two germline ends. The CDR3 spells CSARGGRPPQNTEAFF. The CDR3 DNA is TGCAGTGCTAGAGGTGGGCGACCCCCACAGAACACTGAAGCTTTCTTT.

The rearrangement uses TRBV6-1 and TRBJ1-6; D is ambiguous. The germline V and J ends were trimmed by 7 bases and 5 bases, with 9 bases remaining between them. Germline V gene lookup returns CDR1 MNHNS and CDR2 SASEGT. There are 13 residues in the CDR3. The CDR3 nucleotides are TGTGCCAGCACCAGGACCGATAATTCACCCCTCCACTTT. It is translated as CASTRTDNSPLHF.

This clonotype was seen a handful of times. The J gene is TRBJ1-5, the V gene TRBV10-3; possibly TRBD1 for D (6 bases). Looked up from germline, CDR1 is ENHRY and CDR2 is SYGVKD. V lost 6 bases and J lost 7, with 13 bases in between. CDR3 length: 13 amino acids. CDR3 DNA sequence: TGTGCCATCAGGCGGGGGCCAGACCAGCCCCAGCATTTT. It yields the protein CAIRRGPDQPQHF.

The rearrangement joins TRBV25-1 to TRBJ1-1, with D unresolved. Germline-derived CDR1 and CDR2 are MGHDK and SYGVNS. The length of the CDR3 is 14 residues. Trimming stripped 1 base from V and 6 bases from J, with 12 bases between. Written as DNA, the CDR3 is TGTGCCAGCAGTGAATCGTTTGTCCCATCTGAAGCTTTCTTT. As protein: CASSESFVPSEAFF.

The chain is built from TRBV12-3 or TRBV12-4 and TRBJ1-4; D remains unclear. The CDR3 has 12 amino acids. V was cut by 9 bases and J by 4 bases, with 9 bases left in between. The DNA of the CDR3 is TGTGCCAGTCGGTCGGATAATGAAAAACTGTTTTTT. Translation: CASRSDNEKLFF.

Only a few counts were recorded for this clonotype. The chain combines TRBV7-9 with TRBJ1-2; a weak D match, TRBD1 (5 bases). The CDR3 extends over 15 amino acids. V lost 1 base, J lost 2 bases, and 11 bases lay in between. CDR1 and CDR2 (germline): SEHNR, FQNEAQ (reference sequence). CDR3 in amino acids: CASSLVGRENYGYTF. The CDR3 nucleotides read TGTGCCAGCAGCTTAGTGGGCAGGGAAAACTATGGCTACACCTTC. The entire variable domain, with the rest obtained from reference TRBV7-9 and TRBJ1-2, is as follows: DTGVSQNPRHKITKRGQNVTFRCDPISEHNRLYWYRQTLGQGPEFLTYFQNEAQLEKSRLLSDRFSAERPKGSFSTLEIQRTEQGDSAMYLCASSLVGRENYGYTFGSGTRLTVV.

The chain joins TRBV27 to TRBJ1-6; 10 bases are shared with TRBD1. The CDR3 totals 14 residues. Looked up from germline, CDR1 is MNHEY and CDR2 is SMNVEV (reference sequence). Germline trimming cut 10 bases from V and 9 bases from J; bases unmatched to any gene: 9. The CDR3 protein is CANLLRDRGSPLHF. DNA for the CDR3: TGTGCCAACCTACTCCGGGACAGGGGTTCACCCCTCCACTTT.

This sequence joins TRBV2 and TRBJ2-7; the D is unclear. The J call is doubtful: the DNA matches TRBJ2-5 better. CDR1 is SNHLY, CDR2 FYNNEI, per germline. The CDR3 covers 15 residues. CDR3 protein: CASSDRVRVGETQYF. CDR3 in DNA: TGTGCCAGCAGTGATAGAGTCCGAGTCGGGGAGACCCAGTACTTC.

The chain has TRBV4-3 and TRBJ1-4; 8 bases line up with TRBD1. Germline-derived CDR1 and CDR2 are LGHNA and YSLEER. The CDR3 has 16 amino acids. Trimming took 1 base from V and 0 from J; bases not matched to a gene: 1. In DNA, the CDR3 is TGCGCCAGCAGCCAAGGACAGGGGACAACTAATGAAAAACTGTTTTTT. Translated, it gives CASSQGQGTTNEKLFF.

This clonotype was seen a few times. The chain recombines TRBV27 with TRBJ2-7, with D perhaps matching TRBD1 (5 bases). The CDR3 length is 15 residues. CDR1 and CDR2 from the germline V gene are MNHEY and SMNVEV (reference sequence). V lost 2 bases to trimming and J lost 0 bases, with 11 bases between them. This CDR3 is CASSLGAGYSYEQYF. The CDR3 coding sequence is TGTGCCAGCAGTTTAGGGGCAGGTTACTCCTACGAGCAGTACTTC.

This clonotype showed up many times. V is TRBV29-1 and J is TRBJ2-3; maybe TRBD2 (6 bases). Trimming shortened V by 7 bases and J by 2 bases, and 10 bases separated the two germline ends. The CDR3 runs to 12 residues. CDR1 and CDR2 from the germline V gene are SQVTM and ANQGSEA. CDR3 amino acids: CSALADTDTQYF. The CDR3 nucleotides read TGCAGCGCTTTAGCGGACACAGATACGCAGTATTTT.

This clonotype has a count of ten or more. The rearrangement joins TRBV30 to TRBJ1-1; D unclear. This CDR3 is 13 amino acids long. V was trimmed by 0 bases and J by 3 bases, leaving 8 bases between them. Germline CDR1 GTSNPN, CDR2 SVGIG (reference sequence). The CDR3 sequence is CAWSVQAHTEAFF. In DNA form, the CDR3 reads TGTGCCTGGAGTGTTCAGGCCCACACTGAAGCTTTCTTT.

This clonotype was counted between two and nine times. The V and J genes are TRBV7-9 and TRBJ2-2; 7 bases are a match to TRBD2. Germline CDR1 is SEHNR and CDR2 is FQNEAQ (reference sequence). Trimming cost V 5 bases and J 0 bases; bases outside gene matches: 3. The CDR3 sequence is 15 residues long. As DNA, the CDR3 is TGTGCCAGCAGCGCTAGCGGAGCGAACACCGGGGAGCTGTTTTTT. Protein: CASSASGANTGELFF.

The CDR3 loop is CASRSRGYPQDTQYF. The CDR3 region has the DNA TGTGCCAGCAGGTCGAGGGGGTATCCCCAAGATACGCAGTATTTT. This chain uses TRBV12-3 or TRBV12-4 with TRBJ2-3; perhaps TRBD1 as D (6 bases). The CDR3 length is 15 residues. The V end was cut by 6 bases, the J end by 5 bases, with 18 bases between.

The chain combines TRBV13 with TRBJ2-7; D not certain. The V end was cut by 6 bases, the J end by 0 bases, with 9 bases between. This CDR3 has 13 residues. CDR1 is PRHDT, CDR2 FYEKMQ, per germline (reference sequence). The CDR3 region is CASRGLISYEQYF. CDR3 coding DNA: TGTGCCAGCAGGGGGTTGATCTCCTACGAGCAGTACTTC.

The V and J genes are TRBV25-1 and TRBJ2-1; perhaps TRBD2 as D (6 bases). V was shortened by 2 bases and J by 3 bases, with 14 bases between the two germline ends. Germline V gene data show CDR1 as MGHDK and CDR2 as SYGVNS. This CDR3 is 16 amino acids long. In nucleotides, the CDR3 is TGTGCCAGCAGTGAAGGGGGAGGCGGGGACTACAATGAGCAGTTCTTC. Translating it yields CASSEGGGGDYNEQFF.

The genes are TRBV7-2 and TRBJ2-7, with D perhaps matching TRBD1 or TRBD2 (5 bases each). Germline CDR1 SGHTA, CDR2 FQGNSA. The CDR3 is made up of 14 amino acids. The V gene lost 5 bases and the J gene lost 7 bases, with 18 bases spanning the gap. CDR3 protein: CASSGAGVNNEQYF. In nucleotides, the CDR3 is TGTGCCAGCAGCGGGGCCGGGGTTAACAATGAGCAGTACTTC.